The entry below describes one TCR beta chain. Trimming cost V 0 bases and J 2 bases, with 15 bases left between them. The CDR3 runs 17 residues. Germline V gene lookup returns CDR1 SGHDT and CDR2 YYEEEE. This sample was included in a study of blood T cell repertoires in COVID-19. In the study overall: Spain, Italy and the United States supplied samples that represented acute and convalescent COVID-19. PBMCs, B-cell-depleted T cells, or T cells provided the cDNA or gDNA that made up the material.

Clones were sequenced by immunoSEQ multiplex PCR, and TCRdb holds only the in-frame ones, with some missing. The repertoire holds 95,000 to 120,000 clones, with over 75% as singletons. The sample was peripheral blood. J is TRBJ1-5 and V is TRBV5-6; D ambiguous. The sequence was obtained from a human donor in a cohort sampled during active COVID-19. CDR3 coding DNA: TGTGCCAGCAGCTTGGCAACAGATCCGTTCCGCAATCAGCCCCAGCATTTT. Protein: CASSLATDPFRNQPQHF. The complete variable domain, with remaining parts taken from reference TRBV5-6 and TRBJ1-5, reads DAGVTQSPTHLIKTRGQQVTLRCSPKSGHDTVSWYQQALGQGPQFIFQYYEEEERQRGNFPDRFSGHQFPNYSSELNVNALLLGDSALYLCASSLATDPFRNQPQHFGDGTRLSIL.